The 14 T cell receptor beta chains below all came from one sample that was sequenced in a study of beta chain features in type 1 diabetes. Study findings and constraints: TCRB CDR3s from Type 1 diabetes patients were moderately but significantly shorter in all four CD4+ subsets.

TCRB transcripts that were expressed got sequenced, as all of the isolated RNA had been reverse transcribed. The data were produced by immunoSEQ multiplex PCR, yet TCRdb's version contains in-frame clones alone and is incomplete. Here the sample spans about 660,000 clones, 11% to 15% being singletons. These receptors' targets are unknown. Sequenced sample: naive CD4+ T cells from blood. All receptors come from a man younger than 35 with type 1 diabetes.

This clone was picked up a small number of times. The gene calls are TRBV18 and TRBJ2-1; 7 nucleotides line up with TRBD1. This CDR3 has 18 residues. Germline assignment: CDR1 KGHSH and CDR2 LQKENI. V lost 4 bases, J lost 1 base, and 13 bases stayed unmatched. The CDR3 is CASSLEFYRGRSYNEQFF. The CDR3 nucleotides are TGTGCCAGCTCACTAGAATTCTACAGGGGAAGGTCCTACAATGAGCAGTTCTTC.

This clone was seen only a few times. The V call is TRBV18, the J call TRBJ2-5, with TRBD2 matching over 10 bases. The CDR3 covers 15 residues. The germline CDR1 and CDR2 sequences are KGHSH and LQKENI. With V trimmed by 3 bases and J by 3 bases, 4 bases remained unmatched. This CDR3 reads CASSPSLAGKETQYF. CDR3 DNA sequence: TGTGCCAGCTCACCTTCACTAGCGGGAAAAGAGACCCAGTACTTC.

This rearrangement joins TRBV10-3 to TRBJ2-2, with D perhaps matching TRBD1 or TRBD2 (5 bases each). Germline V gene lookup returns CDR1 ENHRY and CDR2 SYGVKD. V lost 10 bases, J lost 0 bases, and 9 bases lay in between. This CDR3 region has 13 residues. DNA of the CDR3: TGTGCCACCTTGGGGGCGAACACCGGGGAGCTGTTTTTT. Translated, it gives CATLGANTGELFF.

The gene calls are TRBV5-1 and TRBJ2-2; the match to TRBD2 covers 14 bases. The CDR3 sequence is 16 residues long. V dropped 4 bases and J dropped 7; count of bases not matched to a gene: 6. Germline-derived CDR1 and CDR2 are SGHRS and YFSETQ. In DNA, the CDR3 is TGCGCCAGCAGCCCTGGGACTAGCGGGAGTGGCGGGGAGCTGTTTTTT. As protein: CASSPGTSGSGGELFF.

This clone has a handful of counts. This chain links TRBV7-9 with TRBJ2-1; D ambiguous. Trimming took off 5 bases at V and 10 bases at J, with 12 bases between the two ends. The V gene's germline CDR1 is SEHNR and CDR2 FQNEAQ (reference sequence). This CDR3 comprises 12 residues. CDR3 sequence (DNA): TGTGCCAGCAGCACGGGTAGGGTCGAGCAGTTCTTC. Amino acid sequence: CASSTGRVEQFF.

J is TRBJ2-4 and V is TRBV15; D gene unclear. Per germline, CDR1 LNHNV and CDR2 YYDKDF (reference sequence). The CDR3 has 13 residues. Trimming shortened V by 0 bases and J by 7 bases, and 7 bases separated the two germline ends. CDR3 loop: CATSRDAPNIQYF. For the CDR3, the DNA is TGTGCCACCAGCAGAGATGCGCCGAACATTCAGTACTTC.

The rearrangement joins TRBV9 to TRBJ2-1, with a tentative D call TRBD1 (6 bases). CDR3 size: 16 residues. Germline V CDR1 and CDR2: SGDLS, YYNGEE. The germline V and J ends were trimmed by 3 bases and 7 bases, with 20 bases remaining between them. CDR3 in amino acids: CASSATTGNPWNEQFF. The CDR3 bases are TGTGCCAGCAGCGCCACAACAGGGAACCCTTGGAATGAGCAGTTCTTC. Based on the CDR3 plus reference TRBV9 and TRBJ2-1, the full variable domain is DSGVTQTPKHLITATGQRVTLRCSPRSGDLSVYWYQQSLDQGLQFLIQYYNGEERAKGNILERFSAQQFPDLHSELNLSSLELGDSALYFCASSATTGNPWNEQFFGPGTRLTVL.

The sample holds a few counts of this clone. The chain couples TRBV5-1 to TRBJ2-3; possibly TRBD2 for D (5 bases). This CDR3 comprises 11 residues. With 4 bases removed from V and 14 bases from J, the gap between germline ends came to 14 bases. Germline values: CDR1 SGHRS, CDR2 YFSETQ. CDR3 loop: CASSERRLRYF. The CDR3 DNA reads TGCGCCAGCAGCGAGAGGAGGCTGCGGTATTTT. Full variable domain (remainder filled in from reference TRBV5-1 and TRBJ2-3): KAGVTQTPRYLIKTRGQQVTLSCSPISGHRSVSWYQQTPGQGLQFLFEYFSETQRNKGNFPGRFSGRQFSNSRSEMNVSTLELGDSALYLCASSERRLRYFGPGTRLTVL.

CDR3 region: CASSLGVSGTGNEQFF. Here the CDR3 DNA reads TGTGCCAGCAGCTTAGGGGTGAGCGGGACTGGGAATGAGCAGTTCTTC. The chain couples TRBV7-9 to TRBJ2-1; 7 bases map to TRBD2. Germline CDR1 is SEHNR and CDR2 is FQNEAQ (reference sequence). The V and J ends lost 1 base and 7 bases, in that order; junction bases with no gene match: 10. The CDR3 runs 16 residues.

The chain joins TRBV28 to TRBJ2-7; 8 nucleotides line up with TRBD2. V dropped 4 bases and J dropped 3; count of bases not matched to a gene: 8. Per germline, CDR1 MDHEN and CDR2 SYDVKM. CDR3 length: 15 amino acids. The CDR3 sequence is CASSSPGLADYEQYF. The CDR3 DNA reads TGTGCCAGCAGTTCGCCCGGACTAGCTGACTACGAGCAGTACTTC.

This chain uses TRBV7-2 with TRBJ2-7; D possibly corresponds to TRBD1 (7 bases). The germline V gene has CDR1 SGHTA and CDR2 FQGNSA. The CDR3 is made up of 13 amino acids. V lost 1 base, J lost 6 bases, and 10 bases lay in between. The CDR3, as DNA: TGTGCCAGCAGCTTAGACAGGGGAGGCGAGCAGTACTTC. It encodes CASSLDRGGEQYF.

In its sample, this clone was seen a few times. This sequence joins TRBV5-1 and TRBJ2-1; a possible D gene is TRBD2 (6 bases). V was shortened by 4 bases and J by 7 bases, with 18 bases between the two germline ends. Germline V lookup: CDR1 SGHRS, CDR2 YFSETQ. The length of the CDR3 is 15 residues. The CDR3 reads CASSDPAGLRNEQFF. The CDR3 DNA sequence: TGCGCCAGCAGCGATCCGGCGGGACTCCGAAATGAGCAGTTCTTC.

The chain has TRBV5-1 and TRBJ1-1; D remains ambiguous. The CDR3 extends over 13 amino acids. The germline gives CDR1 SGHRS, CDR2 YFSETQ. The ends were cut back, 7 bases at V and 8 bases at J, with 18 bases in the middle. Here the CDR3 reads CASGGEDDPEAFF. CDR3 bases: TGCGCCAGCGGCGGAGAGGACGATCCGGAAGCTTTCTTT. The full variable domain, completed using reference TRBV5-1 and TRBJ1-1, is KAGVTQTPRYLIKTRGQQVTLSCSPISGHRSVSWYQQTPGQGLQFLFEYFSETQRNKGNFPGRFSGRQFSNSRSEMNVSTLELGDSALYLCASGGEDDPEAFFGQGTRLTVV.

The chain combines TRBV7-6 with TRBJ2-1; D is perhaps TRBD1 or TRBD2 (6 bases each). Germline CDR1 is SGHVS and CDR2 is FNYEAQ. The CDR3 length is 15 residues. The ends were cut back, 5 bases at V and 5 bases at J, with 16 bases in the middle. CDR3: CASSRFLGGDNEQFF. CDR3 nucleotide sequence: TGTGCCAGCAGCCGCTTTTTGGGGGGCGACAATGAGCAGTTCTTC.